Listed below are T cell receptor beta chains from one sample, sequenced in a study of T cells in Graves' hyperthyroidism and ophthalmopathy. TCRdb re-called the multiplex PCR reads with MiXCR, one entry per CDR3 protein. The data hold about 340,000 distinct CDR3 sequences, with roughly 23% observed a single time. Specimen: blood. The receptors come from a woman between 50 and 59 years old with Graves' hyperthyroidism. Each CDR3 is given with its conserved first and last residue. Each record gives: clone size, V gene, J gene, D gene, CDR3 DNA, CDR3 protein. A D gene is named only where the DNA matches it firmly. Size is stated for part of the rows, as once, few or many counts, or as a class when the clone is expanded.

NA,TRBV7-8,TRBJ2-7,TRBD2,TGTGCCAGCAGCCTTGGCCTTTCCGGGACTAAAAACGAGCAGTACTTC,CASSLGLSGTKNEQYF
few,TRBV24-1,TRBJ1-2,NA,TGTGCCACCAGTGAGGCCGGGTCTCCTCTTTATGGCTACACCTTC,CATSEAGSPLYGYTF
many,TRBV3-1,TRBJ2-2,NA,TGTGCCAGCAGCCAACGGGGAGGTTGGGAGCTGTTTTTT,CASSQRGGWELFF
once,TRBV7-3,TRBJ2-3,TRBD2,TGTGCCAGCAGCTTAACGGCTAGCGGAAGCACAGATACGCAGTATTTT,CASSLTASGSTDTQYF
few,TRBV18,TRBJ1-5,NA,TGTGCCAGCTCACCACCGGACAGTTATAGCAATCAGCCCCAGCATTTT,CASSPPDSYSNQPQHF
many,TRBV28,TRBJ2-7,NA,TGTGCCAGCAGTTATTGGGGGGCGGACGAGCAGTACTTC,CASSYWGADEQYF
NA,TRBV20-1,TRBJ2-5,TRBD2,TGCAGTGCAGAGCTACTAGCGGGAGTCCAGTACTTC,CSAELLAGVQYF
many,TRBV20-1,TRBJ2-7,NA,TGCAGTGCTAGGGGCAGGCTGGGGGAGCAGTACTTC,CSARGRLGEQYF
NA,TRBV12-3/TRBV12-4,TRBJ2-7,TRBD2,TGTGCCAGCAGTCAGCGGGGGGGGGTGACCTACGAGCAGTACTTC,CASSQRGGVTYEQYF
few,TRBV5-1,TRBJ2-5,TRBD2,TGCGCCAGCAGCTTGTCGGCTAGCGGGGAAGAGACCCAGTACTTC,CASSLSASGEETQYF
once,TRBV6-2/TRBV6-3,TRBJ2-3,TRBD2,TGTGCCAGCAGGAACTACCGTGCGGGGGTCGCAGATACGCAGTATTTT,CASRNYRAGVADTQYF
NA,TRBV4-3,TRBJ2-3,NA,TGCGCCAGCAGCCCACGAATAAGAGGGGGACCCCAAGGGAGCACAGATACGCAGTATTTT,CASSPRIRGGPQGSTDTQYF
NA,TRBV9,TRBJ2-5,NA,TGTGCCAGCAGCGCCTCATCCAACAGGTTACAAGAGACCCAGTACTTC,CASSASSNRLQETQYF
NA,TRBV15,TRBJ2-5,TRBD1,TGTGCCACCAGCAAGACAGGGAGTGGCGAGACCCAGTACTTC,CATSKTGSGETQYF
many,TRBV3-1,TRBJ2-7,TRBD1,TGTGCCAGCAGCCATTGGGACAGCTCCTACGAGCAGTACTTC,CASSHWDSSYEQYF
NA,TRBV3-1,TRBJ1-5,NA,TGTGCCAGCAGCCAAGATTTAGCGTCGCGGGGGCCCCAGCATTTT,CASSQDLASRGPQHF
NA,TRBV15,TRBJ1-1,NA,TGTGCCACCAGCAGAGTCGCCTCTAGGGCTTTCTTT,CATSRVASRAFF
few,TRBV4-1,TRBJ2-1,TRBD2,TGCGCCAGCAGCCATCCGGGGTCGTCTAGCGGATTCTACAATGAGCAGTTCTTC,CASSHPGSSSGFYNEQFF
many,TRBV7-3,TRBJ2-2,TRBD1,TGTGCCAGCAGCCAGGGGGCGGTCACCGGGGAGCTGTTTTTT,CASSQGAVTGELFF
NA,TRBV27,TRBJ2-7,NA,TGTGCCAGCCGCCTTAGTGGGGGCTACGAGCAGTACTTC,CASRLSGGYEQYF
NA,TRBV28,TRBJ2-6,NA,TGTGCCAGCAGTAGCGGCGACTCTGGGGCCAACGTCCTGACTTTC,CASSSGDSGANVLTF
many,TRBV28,TRBJ1-4,TRBD1,TGTGCCAGCAGTACCGGGACAGTTAATGAAAAACTGTTTTTT,CASSTGTVNEKLFF
few,TRBV7-9,TRBJ2-1,NA,TGTGCCAGCAGCTTAGGGTACCGCTCCTACAATGAGCAGTTCTTC,CASSLGYRSYNEQFF
many,TRBV28,TRBJ2-7,NA,TGTGCCAGCAGTTTGCCGTTAGGAGGGCCCGGCCAGAGCGAGCAGTACTTC,CASSLPLGGPGQSEQYF
once,TRBV4-1,TRBJ2-3,TRBD2,TGCGCCAGCAGTCGGACTAGCGGGGGAAGAGATACGCAGTATTTT,CASSRTSGGRDTQYF
few,TRBV10-1,TRBJ1-1,NA,TGCGCCAGCAGTACAGGAGGGATCCCCACTGAAGCTTTCTTT,CASSTGGIPTEAFF
NA,TRBV5-1,TRBJ1-1,NA,TGCGCCAGCAGCTTGGACACGGGGGGTGGTACTGAAGCTTTCTTT,CASSLDTGGGTEAFF
many,TRBV3-1,TRBJ2-2,NA,TGTGCCAGCAGCCAAGGTGCGATAGGCACCGGGGAGCTGTTTTTT,CASSQGAIGTGELFF
NA,TRBV10-3,TRBJ2-7,TRBD2,TGTGCCATCAGTGATACTAGCGGGAGGACTGTTATCTACGAGCAGTACTTC,CAISDTSGRTVIYEQYF
few,TRBV19,TRBJ1-2,NA,TGTGCCAGTAGTATAGGGGACTCCTTCTATGGCTACACCTTC,CASSIGDSFYGYTF
many,TRBV3-1,TRBJ2-7,NA,TGTGCCAGCAGCCCCCGACAGAAAAATAACGAGCAGTACTTC,CASSPRQKNNEQYF
many,TRBV11-3,TRBJ2-1,TRBD1,TGTGCCAGCAGCTTAAACCCGGGGACAGCCAATGAGCAGTTCTTC,CASSLNPGTANEQFF
NA,TRBV20-1,TRBJ2-4,NA,TGCAGTGCTAGACAGCCGCTAGCCAAAGACATTCAGTACTTC,CSARQPLAKDIQYF
NA,TRBV11-2,TRBJ2-5,TRBD1,TGTGCCAGCAGCTTAGATCACAGGGGGGAGACCCAGTACTTC,CASSLDHRGETQYF
many,TRBV11-2,TRBJ2-7,NA,TGTGCCAGCAGCCCTCCCCCGGACAGCTACGAGCAGTACTTC,CASSPPPDSYEQYF
NA,TRBV7-2,TRBJ2-7,NA,TGTGCCAGCAGCTTTGTTGTCGAGCAGTACTTC,CASSFVVEQYF
NA,TRBV9,TRBJ2-2,NA,TGTGCCAGCAGCGTAGGACAGGCCCCGAACACCGGGGAGCTGTTTTTT,CASSVGQAPNTGELFF
many,TRBV5-1,TRBJ2-1,NA,TGTGCCAGCAGCTTAGACGGGAGCTCCTACAATGAGCAGTTCTTC,CASSLDGSSYNEQFF
NA,TRBV6-9,TRBJ2-7,TRBD2,TGTGCCAGCAGTTACTACCGGGAGGGCCTTTCGTACGAGCAGTACTTC,CASSYYREGLSYEQYF
many,TRBV7-2,TRBJ2-3,TRBD2,TGTGCCAGCAGCTTCCTAGGACTAGCGGGCACCACAGATACGCAGTATTTT,CASSFLGLAGTTDTQYF
many,TRBV27,TRBJ1-5,NA,TGTGCCAGCAGAGACCAGGGTGGTAGCAATCAGCCCCAGCATTTT,CASRDQGGSNQPQHF
NA,TRBV7-9,TRBJ1-2,TRBD1,TGTGCCAGCAGCCAGTCGGGCAGGGGGAACTATGGCTACACCTTC,CASSQSGRGNYGYTF
many,TRBV3-1,TRBJ1-5,NA,TGTGCCAGCAGCCAAGATCCGACGAGCAATCAGCCCCAGCATTTT,CASSQDPTSNQPQHF
many,TRBV2,TRBJ2-1,TRBD2,TGTGCCTCTCACATGAGGACTAGTAGTGGCAATGAGCAGTTCTTC,CASHMRTSSGNEQFF
NA,TRBV5-1,TRBJ2-6,NA,TGCGCCACCAGAGACAGCTCTGGGGCCAACGTCCTGACTTTC,CATRDSSGANVLTF
NA,TRBV11-1,TRBJ2-1,TRBD2,TGTGCCAGCAGCTTATTGGAGACTAGCGGGAGCCACAATGAGCAGTTCTTC,CASSLLETSGSHNEQFF